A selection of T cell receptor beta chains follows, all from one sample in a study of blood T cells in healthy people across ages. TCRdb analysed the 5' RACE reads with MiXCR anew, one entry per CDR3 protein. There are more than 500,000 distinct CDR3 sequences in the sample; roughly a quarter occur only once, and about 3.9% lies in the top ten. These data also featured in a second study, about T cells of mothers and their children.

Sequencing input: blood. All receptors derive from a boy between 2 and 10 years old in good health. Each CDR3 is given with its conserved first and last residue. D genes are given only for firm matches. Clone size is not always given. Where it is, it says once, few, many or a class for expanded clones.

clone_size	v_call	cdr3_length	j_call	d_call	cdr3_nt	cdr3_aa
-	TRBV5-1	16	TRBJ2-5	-	TGCGCCTGCAGCTTGGTGGCGGCAGGGAACCAAGAGACCCAGTACTTC	CACSLVAAGNQETQYF
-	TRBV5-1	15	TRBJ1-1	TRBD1	TGCGCCAGCAGCACTGAACAGGGGATGGCCACTGAAGCTTTCTTT	CASSTEQGMATEAFF
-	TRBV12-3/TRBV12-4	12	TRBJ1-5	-	TGTGCCAGCAGACCGGACAATCAGCCCCAGCATTTT	CASRPDNQPQHF
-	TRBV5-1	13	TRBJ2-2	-	TGCGCCAGCAGCTTGGGGTTAACCGGGGAGCTGTTTTTT	CASSLGLTGELFF
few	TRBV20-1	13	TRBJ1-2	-	TGCAGTGCTAGACCGGACACGGCAAATGGCTACACCTTC	CSARPDTANGYTF
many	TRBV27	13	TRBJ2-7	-	TGTGCCAGCAGTTCGAGTGGCGGCTACGAGCAGTACTTC	CASSSSGGYEQYF
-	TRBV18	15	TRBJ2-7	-	TGTGCCAGCTCACGTTCGGAGGGAGGAAGGGGCGAGCAGTACTTC	CASSRSEGGRGEQYF
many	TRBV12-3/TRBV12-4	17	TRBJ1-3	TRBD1	TGTGCCAGCACCCAAGGGACAGGAAGAAGCTCTGGAAACACCATATATTTT	CASTQGTGRSSGNTIYF
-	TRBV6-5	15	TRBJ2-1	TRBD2	TGTGCCAGCAGTTACGAGGGTGCGGGGGTCAATGAGCAGTTCTTC	CASSYEGAGVNEQFF
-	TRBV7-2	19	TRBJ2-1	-	TGTGCCAGCAGCTTAGCGCGAGGGACGAGGGGTGGGACGTACAATGAGCAGTTCTTC	CASSLARGTRGGTYNEQFF
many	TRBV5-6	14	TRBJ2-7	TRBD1	TGTGCCAGCAGCTTGGGGACAGGAGTCTACGAGCAGTACTTC	CASSLGTGVYEQYF
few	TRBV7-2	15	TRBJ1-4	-	TGTGCCAGCAGCCCAGGACACAGAATAAATGAAAAACTGTTTTTT	CASSPGHRINEKLFF
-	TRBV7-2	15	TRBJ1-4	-	TGTGCCAGCAGCTTAGGGGCACGTCGCGTTGAAAAACTGTTTTTT	CASSLGARRVEKLFF
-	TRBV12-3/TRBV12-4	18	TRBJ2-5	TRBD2	TGTGCCAGCAGTTTAGGGACTAGCGGGGGCCGGAGTCAAGAGACCCAGTACTTC	CASSLGTSGGRSQETQYF
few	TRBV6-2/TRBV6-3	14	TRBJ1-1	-	TGTGCCAGCAGAACAGGGTTCATGAACACTGAAGCTTTCTTT	CASRTGFMNTEAFF
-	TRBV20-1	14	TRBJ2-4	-	TGCAGTGTGAACACAGCGACTTTCAAAAACATTCAGTACTTC	CSVNTATFKNIQYF
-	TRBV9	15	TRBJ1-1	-	TGTGCCAGCAGCGCGGTGACACCCATGAACACTGAAGCTTTCTTT	CASSAVTPMNTEAFF
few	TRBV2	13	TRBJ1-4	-	TGTACCACCGGGGCGGGCCCGGAGGAAAAACTGTTTTTT	CTTGAGPEEKLFF
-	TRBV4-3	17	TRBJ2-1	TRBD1	TGCGCCAGCAGCCAGACCGGAGACAGGGGGGTTGTGAATGAGCAGCTCTTC	CASSQTGDRGVVNEQLF
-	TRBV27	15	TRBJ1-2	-	TGTGCCAGCGCCAGAGGATTGGGGGAGAACTATGGCTACACCTTC	CASARGLGENYGYTF